This is a list of T cell receptor beta chains from one sample in a study of technical replicates of blood from a few donors. Clones were sequenced by immunoSEQ multiplex PCR, and TCRdb holds only the in-frame ones, with some missing. The data contain around 76,000 clones, less than 99% of them singletons. The sequencing input was T cells isolated from PBMCs. The receptors here all came from a human donor in good health. CDR3s leave out the opening cysteine and the closing phenylalanine or tryptophan. A D gene is named only where the DNA matches it firmly.

>TRBV5-1|TRBJ2-7|NA
ASSLGTTARYEQY
>TRBV6-5|TRBJ1-2|NA
ASSYAEGPLGYT
>TRBV6-5|TRBJ2-3|TRBD2
ASSYSERELDTQY
>TRBV7-8|TRBJ2-5|TRBD1
ASSSTGGGETQY
>TRBV7-9|TRBJ1-2|TRBD1
ASSLGTAYGYT
>TRBV10-3|TRBJ2-1|NA
ATSPSYNEQF
>TRBV7-9|TRBJ2-2|NA
ASTLTGELF
>TRBV5-6|TRBJ1-2|NA
ASSLDLEGIGGT
>TRBV11-3|TRBJ2-1|NA
ASSFQHSPGTNEQF
>TRBV11-2|TRBJ1-3|NA
ASSLTGLSGNTIY
>TRBV4-2|TRBJ2-1|NA
ASSQDFLPTGVYYNEQF